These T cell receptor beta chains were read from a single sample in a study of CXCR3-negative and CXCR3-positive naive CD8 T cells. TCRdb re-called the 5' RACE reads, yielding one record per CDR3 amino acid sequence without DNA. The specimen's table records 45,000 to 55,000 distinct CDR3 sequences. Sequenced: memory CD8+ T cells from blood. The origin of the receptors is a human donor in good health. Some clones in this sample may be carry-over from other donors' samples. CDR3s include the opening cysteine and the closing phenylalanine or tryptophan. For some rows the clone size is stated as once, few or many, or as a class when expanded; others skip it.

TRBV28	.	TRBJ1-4	CASSLTGAGEKLFF
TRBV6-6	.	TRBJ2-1	CASSLGSTGGKYNEQFF
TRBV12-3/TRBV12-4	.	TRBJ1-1	CASSHGTGNTEAFF
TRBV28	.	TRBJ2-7	CASSFGATSSYEQYF
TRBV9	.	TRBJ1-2	CASSVAPFLTGGLGYTF
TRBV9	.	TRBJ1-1	CASSGRQGLEEAFF
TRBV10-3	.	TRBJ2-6	CAISESGDSGANVLTF
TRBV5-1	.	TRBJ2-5	CASSSTGSGEQFF
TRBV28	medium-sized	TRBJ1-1	CASSLRDREAFF
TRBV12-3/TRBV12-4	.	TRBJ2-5	CASSLASGNPQETQYF
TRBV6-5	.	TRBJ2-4	CASSYSRGHYNEQFF
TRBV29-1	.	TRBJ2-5	CSVDIRTVSWTQYF
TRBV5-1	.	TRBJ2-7	CASSFGTDYEQYF
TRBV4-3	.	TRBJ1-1	CASSPGQGEAEAFF
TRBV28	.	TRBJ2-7	CASRVIAGGYEQYF
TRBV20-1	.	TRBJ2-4	CSARGGQGLAKNIQYF
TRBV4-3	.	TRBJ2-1	CASSQDGSGGYNEQFF
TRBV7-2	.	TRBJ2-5	CASSLPGPKTQYF
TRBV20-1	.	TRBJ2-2	CSARFQGELFF
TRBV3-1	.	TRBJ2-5	CASSPRTSGGEETQYF
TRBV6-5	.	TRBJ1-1	CASSYSDRVEAFF
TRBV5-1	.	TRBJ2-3	CASSLASTTVSDTQYF
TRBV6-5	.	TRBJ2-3	CASSDRGGGGTVSTDTQYF
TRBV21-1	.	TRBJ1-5	CASSKDALHSNQPQHF
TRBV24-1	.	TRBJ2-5	CATSDGTSGQETQYF
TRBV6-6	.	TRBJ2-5	CASSYDGGLGETQYF
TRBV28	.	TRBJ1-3	CASRVQDYEDTIYF
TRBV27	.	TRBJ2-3	CASSPYLSTTDTQYF
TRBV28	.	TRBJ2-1	CASSLRPPQGEQFF
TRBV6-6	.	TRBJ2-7	CASSQNYEQYF
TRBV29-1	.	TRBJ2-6	CSVEERPSGANVLTF
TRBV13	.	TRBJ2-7	CASSSDSTGEREQYF
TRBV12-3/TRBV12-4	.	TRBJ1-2	CASSFASANYGYTF
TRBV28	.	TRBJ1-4	CASSSGQDGTVEKLFF
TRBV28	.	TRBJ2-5	CASKGVWQETQYF
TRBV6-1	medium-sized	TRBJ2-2	CASSEMRGTNTGELFF
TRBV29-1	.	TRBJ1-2	CSVEAGGGLAF
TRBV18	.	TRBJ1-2	CASSPGQGIGGYTF
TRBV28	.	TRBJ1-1	CASSFSGGLYAFF
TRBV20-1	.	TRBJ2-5	CSARLAERKETQYF
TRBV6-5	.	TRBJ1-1	CASRAGANTEAFF
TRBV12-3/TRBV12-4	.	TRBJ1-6	CASSLGRGHSPLHF
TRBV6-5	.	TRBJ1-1	CASSYGGNTEAFF
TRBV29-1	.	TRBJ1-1	CSVRWGMNTEAFF
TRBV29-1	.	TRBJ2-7	CSVEPLTGTGGPTRKQYF
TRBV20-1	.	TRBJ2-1	CSARVAGGRWQFF
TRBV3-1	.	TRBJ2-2	CASSQARLAVNTGELFF
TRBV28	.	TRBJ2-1	CASSEGTFGDGGHNEQFF
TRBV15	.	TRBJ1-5	CATSRDRGLNQPQHF
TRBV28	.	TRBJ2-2	CASSLFDSLTGELFF
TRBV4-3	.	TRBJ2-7	CASSQGANEQYF
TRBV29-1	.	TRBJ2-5	CSVEGSRTQYF
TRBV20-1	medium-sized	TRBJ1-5	CSARRRGTPNQPQHF